This TCR beta chain was profiled in a study of blood T cell repertoires in COVID-19. Study at large: Collection of acute and convalescent COVID-19 samples took place in the United States, Italy and Spain. T cells, B-cell-depleted T cells, or PBMCs supplied cDNA or gDNA.

How the authors handled the data: Amplifying reference gene primers gave estimates of nucleated cell counts. Using immunoSEQ multiplex PCR, the repertoire was profiled, and TCRdb retains in-frame clones only, with some absent. V and J calls plus clone size are reproduced from that table; the DNA served to infer D and trimming. The table includes about 230,000 clones, roughly 84% detected once. Germline V CDR1 and CDR2: MDHEN, SYDVKM. The CDR3 length is 14 residues. Germline trimming cut 7 bases from V and 5 bases from J; bases unmatched to any gene: 7. V gene TRBV28 combines with J gene TRBJ1-1, with 10 bases aligning to TRBD1. Input material: peripheral blood. This sequence was found in a man aged 35 to 55 with acute or convalescent COVID-19. CDR3: CASTRQGAGTEAFF. The CDR3 DNA is TGTGCCAGCACCCGACAGGGGGCGGGTACTGAAGCTTTCTTT.